Presented here are 15 T cell receptor beta chains from one specimen sequenced in a study of radiation and T cells in renal cell carcinoma. The data were produced by immunoSEQ multiplex PCR, yet TCRdb's version contains in-frame clones alone and is incomplete. This sample yields about 130,000 clones, of which around nine tenths are seen a single time; 5% to 6% belongs to the top ten. Time point specified: blood 2 weeks post-SBRT. Treatment of the sample: 15 Gy SBRT to primary tumor, nephrectomy 4 weeks later. The sequencing here drew on blood, taken from a patient whose treatment included radiotherapy and nephrectomy. These receptors were obtained from an older woman with renal cell carcinoma.

Remarks on this clone: Other DNA sequences within the sample encode an identical CDR3. V and J are TRBV6-5 and TRBJ1-1; 11 nucleotides agree with TRBD1. V lost 2 bases and J lost 5; bases outside the gene matches: 1. CDR3 length equals 14 residues. In germline, CDR1 is MNHEY, CDR2 SVGAGI. CDR3 region: CASSYGTGGTEAFF. The DNA of the CDR3 is TGTGCCAGCAGTTACGGGACAGGGGGGACTGAAGCTTTCTTT.

V gene TRBV19 combines with J gene TRBJ1-1; 7 positions agree with TRBD1. The CDR3 consists of 15 residues. The germline gives CDR1 LNHDA, CDR2 SQIVND (reference sequence). The trim removed 6 bases at V and 3 bases at J, leaving 10 bases unmatched. The CDR3 is CASRTQGQIYTEAFF. CDR3 nucleotide sequence: TGTGCCAGTAGGACACAGGGACAGATCTACACTGAAGCTTTCTTT.

This chain uses TRBV11-3 with TRBJ2-1; 11 nucleotides agree with TRBD2. V lost 6 bases to trimming and J lost 3 bases; unmatched junction nucleotides: 4. Looked up from germline, CDR1 is SGHNT and CDR2 is YENEEA. The CDR3 runs 15 residues. CDR3 sequence reads: CASRPTSGGYNEQFF. Here the CDR3 DNA reads TGTGCCAGCAGGCCCACTAGCGGGGGCTACAATGAGCAGTTCTTC.

The chain has TRBV5-1 and TRBJ1-3; 7 nucleotides agree with TRBD1. This CDR3 is built from 15 residues. Trimming cost V 3 bases and J 4 bases; bases outside gene matches: 7. Germline assignment: CDR1 SGHRS and CDR2 YFSETQ. The CDR3 nucleotides read TGCGCCAGCAGCTGGGAGGGGGCGCCGGGAAACACCATATATTTT. Amino acid sequence: CASSWEGAPGNTIYF.

The chain recombines TRBV19 with TRBJ1-1, with TRBD1 matching 7 bases. V dropped 5 bases and J dropped 0; count of bases not matched to a gene: 0. Per the germline V gene, CDR1 is LNHDA and CDR2 is SQIVND (reference sequence). The CDR3 has 13 amino acids. CDR3 protein: CASSDRVNTEAFF. The CDR3 region has the DNA TGTGCCAGTAGTGACAGGGTGAACACTGAAGCTTTCTTT.

The gene calls are TRBV18 and TRBJ2-3; 9 nucleotides align to TRBD2. CDR1 and CDR2 (germline): KGHSH, LQKENI. This CDR3 is 16 amino acids long. J lost 2 bases, V lost 1 base, and 4 bases had no gene match. CDR3 sequence: CASSPRASGVTDTQYF. In DNA, the CDR3 is TGTGCCAGCTCACCACGCGCTAGCGGGGTCACAGATACGCAGTATTTT.

The genes are TRBV28 and TRBJ1-5; TRBD1 might be the D (5 bases). V was trimmed by 4 bases and J by 5 bases, leaving 15 bases between them. The germline gives CDR1 MDHEN, CDR2 SYDVKM. The CDR3 runs 15 residues. The CDR3 DNA is TGTGCCAGCAGTTGGGTATTACAGGAATATCAGCCCCAGCATTTT. This gives the protein CASSWVLQEYQPQHF.

This rearrangement joins TRBV2 to TRBJ2-3; maybe TRBD1 (5 bases). CDR3 length: 15 residues. V shed 6 bases and J shed 3 bases, with 16 bases lying between them. The germline V gene encodes CDR1 SNHLY and CDR2 FYNNEI. The CDR3 protein is CASSRRQGFTDTQYF. CDR3 nucleotide sequence: TGTGCCAGCAGCCGACGGCAGGGTTTTACAGATACGCAGTATTTT. Variable domain in full (rest from reference TRBV2 and TRBJ2-3): EPEVTQTPSHQVTQMGQEVILRCVPISNHLYFYWYRQILGQKVEFLVSFYNNEISEKSEIFDDQFSVERPDGSNFTLKIRSTKLEDSAMYFCASSRRQGFTDTQYFGPGTRLTVL.

This clone was detected a few times. This rearrangement joins TRBV30 to TRBJ1-3; no firm D call. Trimming stripped 5 bases from V and 0 bases from J, with 8 bases between. The CDR3 is 13 amino acids. Germline values: CDR1 GTSNPN, CDR2 SVGIG (reference sequence). In nucleotides, the CDR3 is TGTGCCTGGTGCAGAATCTCTGGAAACACCATATATTTT. This gives the protein CAWCRISGNTIYF.

The chain couples TRBV6-6 to TRBJ1-2; unclear D gene. V was clipped by 5 bases and J by 4 bases, with 8 bases between them. The CDR3 sequence is 12 residues long. Per germline, CDR1 MNHNY and CDR2 SVGAGI (reference sequence). The CDR3 spells CASSRPGYGYTF. The DNA for the CDR3 is TGTGCCAGCAGTCGACCGGGCTATGGCTACACCTTC.

The chain recombines TRBV6-5 with TRBJ1-3; D is unclear. V lost 6 bases and J lost 0, with 6 bases in between. CDR1 and CDR2 (germline): MNHEY, SVGAGI. The CDR3 contains 13 residues. In DNA, the CDR3 is TGTGCCAGCAGCCGGGCCTCTGGAAACACCATATATTTT. Its translation is CASSRASGNTIYF.

This clone was seen only a few times. The chain employs TRBV4-1 and TRBJ2-7; possible D gene TRBD2, 6 bases. The CDR3 covers 13 residues. The germline V gene encodes CDR1 MGHRA and CDR2 YSYEKL. Trimming stripped 6 bases from V and 5 bases from J, with 14 bases between. The CDR3 sequence: CASRGTGGHEQYF. CDR3 nucleotide sequence: TGCGCCAGCAGGGGGACTGGGGGTCACGAGCAGTACTTC.

This clone was seen only a few times. The rearrangement joins TRBV2 to TRBJ1-2; D might be TRBD1 (5 bases). CDR1 SNHLY and CDR2 FYNNEI come from the germline V gene. Trimming left V 9 bases short and J 5 bases short, with 19 bases between. The CDR3 extends over 14 amino acids. The CDR3 region is CASNRQTVRYGYTF. The CDR3 coding sequence is TGTGCCAGTAATAGACAGACCGTTAGGTATGGCTACACCTTC.

This chain connects TRBV27 to TRBJ1-4; D unresolved. CDR1 and CDR2 (germline): MNHEY, SMNVEV (reference sequence). V lost 6 bases and J lost 2, with 10 bases in between. The CDR3 consists of 14 residues. This CDR3 is CASSRESTNEKLFF. The DNA for the CDR3 is TGTGCCAGCAGCCGGGAATCCACTAATGAAAAACTGTTTTTT.

The CDR3 sequence is CASSQDTGRNSPLHF. DNA of the CDR3: TGCGCCAGCAGCCAAGACACAGGGCGCAATTCACCCCTCCACTTT. The V call is TRBV4-3, the J call TRBJ1-6, with D perhaps TRBD1 (6 bases). V lost 0 bases to trimming and J lost 7 bases, with 10 bases between them. The CDR3 is 15 residues long. Germline values: CDR1 LGHNA, CDR2 YSLEER.